A single sample is the source of the 26 T cell receptor beta chains below, sequenced in a study of control samples from healthy donors and cancer patients. Clones were sequenced by immunoSEQ multiplex PCR, and TCRdb holds only the in-frame ones, with some missing. The sample lists fewer than 200,000 clones, roughly 89% occurring once. Sequencing used blood. These receptors were taken from a woman aged 45-59 years in good health.

A word on this clone: The sample has other DNA sequences that encode this CDR3 too. The chain combines TRBV7-2 with TRBJ1-1; D gene ambiguous. CDR1 and CDR2 (germline): SGHTA, FQGNSA. The CDR3 runs 14 residues. Trimming left V 0 bases short and J 1 base short, with 6 bases between. CDR3 in DNA: TGTGCCAGCAGCTTAGCATCCGGGAACACTGAAGCTTTCTTT. This translates into CASSLASGNTEAFF.

The gene calls are TRBV6-1 and TRBJ2-3; a possible D gene is TRBD2 (6 bases). The CDR3 runs 14 residues. Trimming removed 2 bases at V and 4 bases at J, with 10 bases between. The V gene's germline CDR1 is MNHNS and CDR2 SASEGT. The DNA for the CDR3 is TGTGCCAGCAGTGAAATGTGGGGGGCAGATACGCAGTATTTT. It translates to CASSEMWGADTQYF.

J is TRBJ1-2 and V is TRBV18; the match to TRBD1 covers 11 bases. Germline trimming cut 3 bases from V and 4 bases from J; bases unmatched to any gene: 7. The V gene's germline CDR1 is KGHSH and CDR2 LQKENI. The CDR3 contains 16 residues. For the CDR3, the DNA is TGTGCCAGCTCACCGGCTAAGGGACAGGGGGGCTATGGCTACACCTTC. Translation gives CASSPAKGQGGYGYTF.

The rearrangement joins TRBV28 to TRBJ2-4; D not certain. Trimming pared 6 bases from V and 10 bases from J, leaving 10 bases between. CDR1 is MDHEN, CDR2 SYDVKM, per germline. The CDR3 covers 11 residues. This CDR3 reads CASSPSLIQYF. Here the CDR3 DNA reads TGTGCCAGCAGCCCCTCATTGATTCAGTACTTC.

V gene TRBV28 combines with J gene TRBJ2-1; D not certain. CDR1 is MDHEN and CDR2 is SYDVKM in the germline V gene. The V end lost 6 bases, the J end lost 5 bases, and 11 bases lay between the germline ends. The CDR3 length is 13 residues. The CDR3 nucleotides read TGTGCCAGCAGCCGTATCCATGACAATGAGCAGTTCTTC. Protein sequence: CASSRIHDNEQFF.

The chain uses TRBV25-1 and TRBJ1-4; D is undetermined. The CDR3 consists of 15 residues. Germline V gene sequence: CDR1 MGHDK, CDR2 SYGVNS. Trimming left V 1 base short and J 0 bases short, with 6 bases between. For the CDR3, the DNA is TGTGCCAGCAGTGAATCCAGGACAACTAATGAAAAACTGTTTTTT. Translating it yields CASSESRTTNEKLFF.

CDR3 in DNA: TGTGCCAGCAGCTGGGGACAGGCGCCCCGGGATGGCGGGGAGCTGTTTTTT. Its protein product is CASSWGQAPRDGGELFF. The chain is built from TRBV9 and TRBJ2-2; 8 nucleotides align to TRBD1. Per the germline V gene, CDR1 is SGDLS and CDR2 is YYNGEE. The CDR3 contains 17 residues. J gave up 7 bases and V 4 bases, and 15 bases lay outside the gene matches.

The chain uses TRBV5-1 and TRBJ1-3, with unresolved D. The V gene's germline CDR1 is SGHRS and CDR2 YFSETQ. This CDR3 spans 15 amino acids. V lost 4 bases to trimming and J lost 2 bases, with 13 bases between them. CDR3 amino acids: CASSVGRFPGNTIYF. The CDR3 bases are TGCGCCAGCAGCGTAGGCCGTTTCCCTGGAAACACCATATATTTT. The whole variable domain, remainder taken from reference TRBV5-1 and TRBJ1-3, is KAGVTQTPRYLIKTRGQQVTLSCSPISGHRSVSWYQQTPGQGLQFLFEYFSETQRNKGNFPGRFSGRQFSNSRSEMNVSTLELGDSALYLCASSVGRFPGNTIYFGEGSWLTVV.

The V and J genes are TRBV27 and TRBJ1-2, with 7 bases aligning to TRBD1. This CDR3 comprises 14 residues. V lost 5 bases to trimming and J lost 8 bases; unmatched junction nucleotides: 11. Germline values: CDR1 MNHEY, CDR2 SMNVEV (reference sequence). The CDR3 sequence: CASSGQGGGGGYTF. The CDR3 nucleotides read TGTGCCAGCAGTGGCCAGGGGGGGGGCGGGGGCTACACCTTC.

This clone appeared a single time. This chain uses TRBV20-1 with TRBJ1-2; the D gene is possibly TRBD1 (5 bases). CDR1 is DFQATT, CDR2 SNEGSKA, per germline (reference sequence). CDR3 length: 11 amino acids. V was pared by 7 bases and J by 6 bases, with 12 bases between. In DNA, the CDR3 is TGCAGTGGACGGGGGGTCCATGGCTACACCTTC. Translating gives CSGRGVHGYTF.

The chain links TRBV28 to TRBJ2-1; D is unclear. Trimming cost V 6 bases and J 3 bases, with 12 bases left between them. This CDR3 region has 14 residues. CDR1 and CDR2 from the germline V gene are MDHEN and SYDVKM. The CDR3 spells CASSLAGDYNEQFF. CDR3 sequence (DNA): TGTGCCAGCAGCCTTGCTGGGGACTACAATGAGCAGTTCTTC.

This CDR3 reads CASSEGRGFSSYEQYF. The CDR3, as DNA: TGTGCCAGCAGTGAAGGGAGGGGCTTCTCCTCCTACGAGCAGTACTTC. The chain employs TRBV25-1 and TRBJ2-7; 7 positions agree with TRBD2. The CDR3 runs to 16 residues. Germline-derived CDR1 and CDR2 are MGHDK and SYGVNS. With V trimmed by 2 bases and J by 0 bases, 7 bases remained unmatched.

The chain couples TRBV4-1 to TRBJ2-3; D remains ambiguous. The V gene's germline CDR1 is MGHRA and CDR2 YSYEKL. Trimming removed 3 bases at V and 6 bases at J, with 13 bases between. The CDR3 runs 14 residues. The CDR3 here is CASSHPAAGDTQYF. CDR3 DNA sequence: TGCGCCAGCAGCCACCCGGCGGCTGGGGATACGCAGTATTTT.

The chain is built from TRBV19 and TRBJ1-5, with a weak D call TRBD1 (5 bases). Germline V lookup: CDR1 LNHDA, CDR2 SQIVND (reference sequence). Trimming shortened V by 4 bases and J by 0 bases, and 13 bases separated the two germline ends. The CDR3 sequence is 16 residues long. DNA of the CDR3: TGTGCCAGTAGTAAAAGGGGCGATTATAGCAATCAGCCCCAGCATTTT. Its protein is CASSKRGDYSNQPQHF.

The J gene is TRBJ2-1, the V gene TRBV28, with a tentative D call TRBD1 (6 bases). Trimming cost V 3 bases and J 8 bases, with 20 bases left between them. CDR1 is MDHEN and CDR2 is SYDVKM in the germline V gene. The CDR3 consists of 16 residues. CDR3 nucleotides: TGTGCCAGCAGTTTTGGGGGCCTAAGCAGAGGGGATGAGCAGTTCTTC. Protein sequence: CASSFGGLSRGDEQFF.

This clone was detected once. V usage is TRBV5-1 and J usage is TRBJ1-6, with 9 bases aligning to TRBD1. The germline gives CDR1 SGHRS, CDR2 YFSETQ. Trimming removed 4 bases from V and 8 bases from J; junction bases left unmatched: 7. This CDR3 has 15 amino acids. The CDR3 sequence: CASSPGTGNYSPLHF. The DNA of the CDR3 is TGCGCCAGCAGCCCCGGGACAGGGAATTATTCACCCCTCCACTTT.

This clone was picked up a small number of times. The chain uses TRBV7-3 and TRBJ2-1, with TRBD2 identical over 11 bases. Germline V CDR1 and CDR2: SGHTA, FQGTGA. The CDR3 contains 15 residues. V lost 5 bases to trimming and J lost 10 bases; unmatched junction nucleotides: 10. CDR3 sequence: CASSPIAGGLREQFF. CDR3 coding DNA: TGTGCCAGCAGCCCAATAGCGGGGGGGCTACGGGAGCAGTTCTTC.

The V call is TRBV9, the J call TRBJ1-2; 12 bases map to TRBD1. V lost 6 bases and J lost 5; bases outside the gene matches: 11. Germline loops: CDR1 SGDLS, CDR2 YYNGEE. This CDR3 contains 16 residues. CDR3 DNA sequence: TGTGCCAGCACCCCAGGGGACAGGGGGCTGTGGTATGGCTACACCTTC. Protein sequence: CASTPGDRGLWYGYTF.

This chain links TRBV6-5 with TRBJ1-5, with TRBD1 matching 9 bases. V shed 6 bases, J shed 5 bases, and the junction held 8 bases outside the gene matches. Germline V gene data show CDR1 as MNHEY and CDR2 as SVGAGI. The CDR3 extends over 15 amino acids. The CDR3 protein is CASSSGTGNHQPQHF. CDR3 DNA sequence: TGTGCCAGCAGCTCCGGGACAGGGAACCATCAGCCCCAGCATTTT.

This chain's CDR3 is CAISGREGMETQYF. In nucleotides, the CDR3 is TGTGCCATCAGTGGCCGGGAGGGGATGGAGACCCAGTACTTC. The genes are TRBV10-3 and TRBJ2-5; the match to TRBD2 covers 8 bases. The J segment lost 5 bases and the V segment lost 4 bases, leaving 6 bases of the junction unmatched. Looked up from germline, CDR1 is ENHRY and CDR2 is SYGVKD. This CDR3 region has 14 residues.

As concerns this clone: A read error may account for a junction end that differs from germline. The chain has TRBV6-1 and TRBJ2-4; perhaps TRBD2 as D (6 bases). Germline V gene lookup returns CDR1 MNHNS and CDR2 SASEGT. The CDR3 consists of 11 residues. The CDR3 sequence is CASSEPGLLTF. The CDR3 bases are TGTGCCAGCAGTGAGCCGGGACTGCTTACCTTC.

The rearrangement joins TRBV27 to TRBJ1-5; D not certain. There are 14 residues in the CDR3. V was trimmed by 3 bases and J by 7 bases, leaving 13 bases between them. Germline V CDR1 and CDR2: MNHEY, SMNVEV (reference sequence). The CDR3 loop reads CASSLDVKYQPQHF. The CDR3 DNA is TGTGCCAGCAGTTTGGACGTTAAGTACCAGCCCCAGCATTTT.

The V gene is TRBV6-6, the J gene TRBJ2-5; D call uncertain. In germline, CDR1 is MNHNY, CDR2 SVGAGI (reference sequence). The CDR3 has 13 residues. V lost 7 bases and J 0 bases, leaving 9 bases between the germline ends. CDR3 sequence: CASTSPYQETQYF. Here the CDR3 DNA reads TGTGCCAGCACCTCACCGTACCAAGAGACCCAGTACTTC.

J is TRBJ1-1 and V is TRBV5-4, with a possible D match to TRBD1 (6 bases). This CDR3 has 16 amino acids. The V gene lost 4 bases and the J gene lost 1 base, with 17 bases spanning the gap. Germline CDR1 reads SGHNT; CDR2 reads YYREEE (reference sequence). The chain's CDR3 is CASSTDRDTQNTEAFF. The CDR3 coding sequence is TGTGCCAGCAGCACCGACCGGGACACCCAGAACACTGAAGCTTTCTTT. The whole variable domain, filled in from reference TRBV5-4 and TRBJ1-1, reads ETGVTQSPTHLIKTRGQQVTLRCSSQSGHNTVSWYQQALGQGPQFIFQYYREEENGRGNFPPRFSGLQFPNYSSELNVNALELDDSALYLCASSTDRDTQNTEAFFGQGTRLTVV.

The rearrangement joins TRBV13 to TRBJ1-2; no clear D. This CDR3 contains 14 residues. V shed 4 bases and J shed 4 bases, with 13 bases lying between them. CDR1 and CDR2 (germline): PRHDT, FYEKMQ (reference sequence). The CDR3 DNA is TGTGCCAGCAGCTCTTTGGGCGGAATCTATGGCTACACCTTC. Translated: CASSSLGGIYGYTF.

The V call is TRBV9, the J call TRBJ1-1; no clear D gene. This CDR3 is built from 15 residues. Trimming removed 0 bases from V and 1 base from J, with 10 bases in between. The germline CDR1 and CDR2 sequences are SGDLS and YYNGEE. The CDR3 loop reads CASSVGLASNTEAFF. The CDR3 region has the DNA TGTGCCAGCAGCGTAGGTTTGGCCTCGAACACTGAAGCTTTCTTT.